The next 13 T cell receptor beta chains were all read from a single sample in a study of early T cells in non-severe SARS-CoV-2 infection. TCRdb called the 5' RACE reads again in MiXCR, with one record for every CDR3 protein. This table holds roughly 100,000 distinct CDR3 sequences, less than 15% found once. Sequencing was done on a sample of whole blood. Receptor source: an adult who was a healthcare worker with PCR-confirmed SARS-CoV-2 infection or an uninfected control (not recorded which).

This clonotype was seen a handful of times. The chain has TRBV4-1 and TRBJ2-5; D might be TRBD2 (7 bases). The germline V and J ends were trimmed by 1 base and 1 base, with 13 bases remaining between them. The CDR3 runs to 16 residues. The germline gives CDR1 MGHRA, CDR2 YSYEKL. Here the CDR3 DNA reads TGCGCCAGCAGCCAAGGCCTAGGGGGGGCCCAAGAGACCCAGTACTTC. Its protein is CASSQGLGGAQETQYF.

This clonotype was counted a few times. V gene TRBV3-1 combines with J gene TRBJ2-3; no reliable D call. There are 13 residues in the CDR3. V dropped 4 bases and J dropped 3 bases, with 8 bases sitting between them. Looked up from germline, CDR1 is LGHDT and CDR2 is YNNKEL (reference sequence). The CDR3 DNA is TGTGCCAGCAGCCCGGCAGGTACAGATACGCAGTATTTT. This sequence encodes CASSPAGTDTQYF.

The gene calls are TRBV12-3 or TRBV12-4 and TRBJ2-4; the match to TRBD1 covers 11 bases. V lost 6 bases to trimming and J lost 7 bases; unmatched junction nucleotides: 2. This CDR3 is 13 amino acids long. CDR3 protein: CASSRDRGNIQYF. The DNA for the CDR3 is TGTGCCAGCAGCCGGGACAGGGGGAACATTCAGTACTTC.

As regards this clonotype: Being one base from a much bigger clone, this may be a read error. The chain links TRBV7-9 to TRBJ1-2; maybe TRBD1 (6 bases). Germline CDR1 reads SEHNR; CDR2 reads FQNEAQ (reference sequence). The CDR3 is made up of 13 amino acids. The ends were cut back, 5 bases at V and 4 bases at J, with 11 bases in the middle. As DNA, the CDR3 is TGTGCCAGCAGCGATCGGACAGCCTATGGCTACACCTTC. Translating it yields CASSDRTAYGYTF.

This clonotype was found a few times. The chain carries TRBV2 and TRBJ1-5; TRBD1 might be the D (5 bases). From germline, CDR1 is SNHLY and CDR2 FYNNEI. With 7 bases removed from V and 4 bases from J, the gap between germline ends came to 14 bases. The CDR3 extends over 14 amino acids. The CDR3 spells CASMGIGGNQPQHF. The CDR3 DNA reads as TGTGCCAGCATGGGAATTGGGGGTAATCAGCCCCAGCATTTT.

The chain combines TRBV20-1 with TRBJ2-3; the D is unclear. The CDR3 loop spans 13 amino acids. Germline V lookup: CDR1 DFQATT, CDR2 SNEGSKA (reference sequence). V lost 6 bases, J lost 5 bases, and 15 bases lay in between. CDR3 residues: CSAHQPSGDTQYF. In DNA, the CDR3 is TGCAGTGCCCACCAGCCTTCGGGAGATACGCAGTATTTT.

This clonotype came up a few times. V usage is TRBV6-5 and J usage is TRBJ2-5; D is unresolved. Trimming took 6 bases from V and 2 from J, leaving 13 bases between them. Germline V gene sequence: CDR1 MNHEY, CDR2 SVGAGI. The CDR3 extends over 14 amino acids. CDR3 protein: CASSLQGSQETQYF. The CDR3 nucleotides are TGTGCCAGCAGCCTACAAGGCAGTCAAGAGACCCAGTACTTC.

The V and J genes are TRBV6-6 and TRBJ1-2; 8 nucleotides match TRBD1. Trimming cost V 6 bases and J 4 bases; bases outside gene matches: 7. The CDR3 totals 14 residues. CDR1 MNHNY and CDR2 SVGAGI come from the germline V gene (reference sequence). The CDR3, as DNA: TGTGCCAGCAGATCAGACAGGGGTGGCTATGGCTACACCTTC. It specifies CASRSDRGGYGYTF.

The chain is built from TRBV20-1 and TRBJ2-2; TRBD2 agrees at 10 bases. The V segment lost 3 bases and the J segment 4 bases; nucleotides outside the gene matches: 8. Germline loops: CDR1 DFQATT, CDR2 SNEGSKA (reference sequence). The CDR3 loop spans 16 amino acids. The CDR3 DNA is TGCAGTGCTAGTGAAGTCGTAGCGGGGGGCACCGGGGAGCTGTTTTTT. It codes for CSASEVVAGGTGELFF.

This clonotype was recorded at least ten times. The chain uses TRBV14 and TRBJ2-5; 9 positions match TRBD1. This CDR3 has 14 residues. CDR1 is SGHDN, CDR2 FVKESK, per germline. V was clipped by 4 bases and J by 7 bases; unmatched bases: 7. The CDR3 region has the DNA TGTGCCAGCAGCCCAAACAGGGGGCAGGGGACCCAGTACTTC. It codes for CASSPNRGQGTQYF. Variable domain in full (rest from reference TRBV14 and TRBJ2-5): EAGVTQFPSHSVIEKGQTVTLRCDPISGHDNLYWYRRVMGKEIKFLLHFVKESKQDESGMPNNRFLAERTGGTYSTLKVQPAELEDSGVYFCASSPNRGQGTQYFGPGTRLLVL.

This clonotype came up many times. V gene TRBV6-1 combines with J gene TRBJ1-1; tentatively, D is TRBD1 (5 bases). From germline, CDR1 is MNHNS and CDR2 SASEGT. The germline V and J ends were trimmed by 2 bases and 5 bases, with 12 bases remaining between them. CDR3 size: 14 residues. The CDR3 sequence is CASSETGRRTEAFF. CDR3 coding DNA: TGTGCCAGCAGTGAAACGGGACGCCGGACTGAAGCTTTCTTT.

This clonotype came up a few times. V gene TRBV20-1 combines with J gene TRBJ2-5, with TRBD2 identical over 8 bases. Losses at the gene ends were 7 bases for V and 0 bases for J; bases not matched to a gene: 7. The germline V gene encodes CDR1 DFQATT and CDR2 SNEGSKA (reference sequence). CDR3 length: 14 residues. CDR3: CSVGVAGYQETQYF. The CDR3 nucleotides are TGCAGTGTCGGGGTAGCGGGGTACCAAGAGACCCAGTACTTC.

This clonotype appeared many times. The CDR3 reads CSAVTRLEAQHF. CDR3 nucleotides: TGCAGTGCTGTCACACGTCTAGAGGCCCAGCATTTT. The chain recombines TRBV20-1 with TRBJ1-5; no clear D gene. Germline CDR1 is DFQATT and CDR2 is SNEGSKA (reference sequence). This CDR3 is 12 amino acids long. V was cut by 5 bases and J by 11 bases, with 16 bases left in between.